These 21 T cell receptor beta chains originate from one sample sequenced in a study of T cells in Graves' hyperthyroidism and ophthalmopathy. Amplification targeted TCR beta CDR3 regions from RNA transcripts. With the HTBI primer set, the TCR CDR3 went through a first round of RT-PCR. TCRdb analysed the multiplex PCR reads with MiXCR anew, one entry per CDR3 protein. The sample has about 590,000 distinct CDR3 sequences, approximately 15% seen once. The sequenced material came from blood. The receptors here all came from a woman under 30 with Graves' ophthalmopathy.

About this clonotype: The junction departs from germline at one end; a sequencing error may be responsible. CDR3 DNA sequence: TGCAGTGCCCCGGGGGCTAGCGGGAGGGCTAGCATAGATACGCAGTATTTT. It translates to CSAPGASGRASIDTQYF. The V and J genes are TRBV20-1 and TRBJ2-3, with 12 nucleotides matching TRBD2. Germline CDR1 and CDR2: DFQATT and SNEGSKA (reference sequence). CDR3 length equals 17 residues.

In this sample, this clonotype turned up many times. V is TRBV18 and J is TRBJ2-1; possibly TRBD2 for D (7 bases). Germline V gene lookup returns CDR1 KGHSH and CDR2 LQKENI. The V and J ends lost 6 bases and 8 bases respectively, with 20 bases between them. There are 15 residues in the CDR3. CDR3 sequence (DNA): TGTGCCAGCTCCACTACGGGGGGCGCGGGAGATGAGCAGTTCTTC. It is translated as CASSTTGGAGDEQFF.

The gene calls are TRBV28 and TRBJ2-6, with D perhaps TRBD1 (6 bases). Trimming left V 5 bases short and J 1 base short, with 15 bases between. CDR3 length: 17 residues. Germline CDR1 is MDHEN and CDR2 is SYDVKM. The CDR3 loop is CASSLRAGVSGANVLTF. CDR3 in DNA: TGTGCCAGCAGTCTTCGGGCAGGGGTTTCTGGGGCCAACGTCCTGACTTTC.

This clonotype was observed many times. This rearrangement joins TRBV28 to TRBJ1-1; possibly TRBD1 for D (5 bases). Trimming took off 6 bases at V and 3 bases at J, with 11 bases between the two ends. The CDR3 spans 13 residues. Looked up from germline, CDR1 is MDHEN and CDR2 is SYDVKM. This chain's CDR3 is CASRVGGYTEAFF. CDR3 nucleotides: TGTGCCAGCAGGGTCGGGGGTTACACTGAAGCTTTCTTT.

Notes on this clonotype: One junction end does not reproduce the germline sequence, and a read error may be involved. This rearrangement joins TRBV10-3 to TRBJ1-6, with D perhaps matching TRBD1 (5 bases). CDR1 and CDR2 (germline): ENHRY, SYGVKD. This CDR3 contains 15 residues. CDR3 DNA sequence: TGTACCATCAGTGAGTCGACAGAGAATAATTCACCCCTCCACTTT. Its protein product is CTISESTENNSPLHF.

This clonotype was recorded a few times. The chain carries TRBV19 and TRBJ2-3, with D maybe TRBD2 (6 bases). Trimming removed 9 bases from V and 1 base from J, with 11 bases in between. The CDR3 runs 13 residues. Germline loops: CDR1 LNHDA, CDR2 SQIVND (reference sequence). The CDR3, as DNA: TGTGCCAGCGAACTAGCAGGCACAGATACGCAGTATTTT. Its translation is CASELAGTDTQYF.

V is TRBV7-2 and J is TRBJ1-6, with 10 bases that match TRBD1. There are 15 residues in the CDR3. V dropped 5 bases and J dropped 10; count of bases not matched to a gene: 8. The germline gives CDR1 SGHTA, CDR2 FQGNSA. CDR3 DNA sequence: TGTGCCAGCAGCCCCGGGACAGGGGATCGGTCACCCCTCCACTTT. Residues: CASSPGTGDRSPLHF. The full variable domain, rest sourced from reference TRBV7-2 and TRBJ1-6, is GAGVSQSPSNKVTEKGKDVELRCDPISGHTALYWYRQSLGQGLEFLIYFQGNSAPDKSGLPSDRFSAERTGGSVSTLTIQRTQQEDSAVYLCASSPGTGDRSPLHFGNGTRLTVT.

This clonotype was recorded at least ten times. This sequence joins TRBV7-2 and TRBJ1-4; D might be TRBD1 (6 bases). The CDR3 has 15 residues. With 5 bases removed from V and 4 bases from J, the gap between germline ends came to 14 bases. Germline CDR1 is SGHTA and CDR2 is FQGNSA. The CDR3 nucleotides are TGTGCCAGCAGCCTACGGACAGCAGTTAATGAAAAACTGTTTTTT. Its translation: CASSLRTAVNEKLFF.

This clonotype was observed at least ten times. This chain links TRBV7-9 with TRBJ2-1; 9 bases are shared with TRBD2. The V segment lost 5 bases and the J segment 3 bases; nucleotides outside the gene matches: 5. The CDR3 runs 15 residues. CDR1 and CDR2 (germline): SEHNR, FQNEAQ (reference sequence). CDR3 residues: CASSGFSGSYNEQFF. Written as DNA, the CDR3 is TGTGCCAGCAGCGGATTTAGCGGGAGCTACAATGAGCAGTTCTTC.

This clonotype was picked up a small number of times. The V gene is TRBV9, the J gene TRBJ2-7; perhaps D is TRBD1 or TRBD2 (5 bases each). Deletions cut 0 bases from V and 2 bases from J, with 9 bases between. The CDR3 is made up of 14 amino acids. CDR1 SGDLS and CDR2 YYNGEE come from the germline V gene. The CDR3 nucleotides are TGTGCCAGCAGCGTAGGGGACGGAGCCTACGAGCAGTACTTC. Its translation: CASSVGDGAYEQYF.

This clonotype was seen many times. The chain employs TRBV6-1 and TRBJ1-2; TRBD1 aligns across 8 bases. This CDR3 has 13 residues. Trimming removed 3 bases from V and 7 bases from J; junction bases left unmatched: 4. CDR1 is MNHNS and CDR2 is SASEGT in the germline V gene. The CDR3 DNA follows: TGTGCCAGCAGTGACCGGACAGGGATTGGCTACACCTTC. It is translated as CASSDRTGIGYTF.

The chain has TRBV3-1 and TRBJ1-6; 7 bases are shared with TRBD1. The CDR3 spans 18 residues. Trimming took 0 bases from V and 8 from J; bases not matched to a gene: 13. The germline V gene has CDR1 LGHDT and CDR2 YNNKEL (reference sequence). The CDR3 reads CASSQDYPGTVGDSPLHF. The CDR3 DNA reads TGTGCCAGCAGCCAAGATTATCCGGGGACAGTAGGGGATTCACCCCTCCACTTT.

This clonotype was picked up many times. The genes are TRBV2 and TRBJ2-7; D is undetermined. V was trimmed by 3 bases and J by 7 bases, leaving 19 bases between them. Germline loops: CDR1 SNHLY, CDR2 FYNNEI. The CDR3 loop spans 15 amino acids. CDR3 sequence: CASSEGLPLGLEQYF. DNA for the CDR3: TGTGCCAGCAGTGAGGGTCTCCCTCTCGGGCTGGAGCAGTACTTC.

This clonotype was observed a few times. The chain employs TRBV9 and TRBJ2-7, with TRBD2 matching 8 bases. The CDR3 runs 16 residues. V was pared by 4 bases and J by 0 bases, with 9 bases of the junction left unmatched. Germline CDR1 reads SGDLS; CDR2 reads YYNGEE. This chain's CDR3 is CASSKAGGLSSYEQYF. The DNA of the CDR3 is TGTGCCAGCAGCAAGGCGGGAGGCCTTAGCTCCTACGAGCAGTACTTC.

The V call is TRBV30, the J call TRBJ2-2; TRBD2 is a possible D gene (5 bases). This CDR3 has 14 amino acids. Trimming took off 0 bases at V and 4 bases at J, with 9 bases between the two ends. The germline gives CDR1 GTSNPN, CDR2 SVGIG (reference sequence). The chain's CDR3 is CAWSVVSVTGELFF. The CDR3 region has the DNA TGTGCCTGGAGTGTGGTTAGCGTCACCGGGGAGCTGTTTTTT.

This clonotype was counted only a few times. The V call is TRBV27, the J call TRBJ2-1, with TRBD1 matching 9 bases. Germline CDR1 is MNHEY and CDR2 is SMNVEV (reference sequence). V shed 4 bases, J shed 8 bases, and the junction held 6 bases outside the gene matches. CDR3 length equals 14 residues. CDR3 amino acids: CASSSGTGSYEQFF. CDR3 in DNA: TGTGCCAGCAGTTCCGGGACAGGGTCCTATGAGCAGTTCTTC.

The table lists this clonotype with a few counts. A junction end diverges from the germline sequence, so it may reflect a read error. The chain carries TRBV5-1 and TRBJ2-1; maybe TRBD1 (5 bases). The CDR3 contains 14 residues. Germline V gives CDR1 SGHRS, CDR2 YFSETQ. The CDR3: CASSLNFRVYEQFF. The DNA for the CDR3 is TGTGCCAGCAGCTTGAACTTCAGGGTTTATGAGCAGTTCTTC. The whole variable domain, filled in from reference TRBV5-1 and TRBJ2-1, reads KAGVTQTPRYLIKTRGQQVTLSCSPISGHRSVSWYQQTPGQGLQFLFEYFSETQRNKGNFPGRFSGRQFSNSRSEMNVSTLELGDSALYLCASSLNFRVYEQFFGPGTRLTVL.

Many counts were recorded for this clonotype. The CDR3 loop is CASSPLLGGVANYGYTF. DNA for the CDR3: TGTGCCAGCAGCCCTCTACTCGGCGGAGTGGCTAACTATGGCTACACCTTC. The V call is TRBV27, the J call TRBJ1-2, with D unclear. Trimming stripped 6 bases from V and 0 bases from J, with 20 bases between. The length of the CDR3 is 17 residues. Germline V gene data show CDR1 as MNHEY and CDR2 as SMNVEV (reference sequence).

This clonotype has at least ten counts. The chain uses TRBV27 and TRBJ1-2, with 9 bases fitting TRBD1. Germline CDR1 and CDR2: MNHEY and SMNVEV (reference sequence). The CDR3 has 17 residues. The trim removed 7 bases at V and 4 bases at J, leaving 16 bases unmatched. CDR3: CASIASLGTGPGYGYTF. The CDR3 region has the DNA TGTGCCAGCATCGCATCCCTGGGGACAGGGCCAGGCTATGGCTACACCTTC.

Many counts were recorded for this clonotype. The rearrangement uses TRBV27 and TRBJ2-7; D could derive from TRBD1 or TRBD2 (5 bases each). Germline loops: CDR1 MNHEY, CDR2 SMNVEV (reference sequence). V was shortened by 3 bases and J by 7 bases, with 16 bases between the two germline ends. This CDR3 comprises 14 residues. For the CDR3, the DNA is TGTGCCAGCAGTTTGGTATGGGACGATGGGGAGCAGTACTTC. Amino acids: CASSLVWDDGEQYF.

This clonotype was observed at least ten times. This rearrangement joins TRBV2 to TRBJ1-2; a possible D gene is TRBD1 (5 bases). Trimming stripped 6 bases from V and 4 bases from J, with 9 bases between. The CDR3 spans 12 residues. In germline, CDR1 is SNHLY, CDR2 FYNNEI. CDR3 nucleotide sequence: TGTGCCAGCAGCCAGGGACCCTATGGCTACACCTTC. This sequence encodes CASSQGPYGYTF.